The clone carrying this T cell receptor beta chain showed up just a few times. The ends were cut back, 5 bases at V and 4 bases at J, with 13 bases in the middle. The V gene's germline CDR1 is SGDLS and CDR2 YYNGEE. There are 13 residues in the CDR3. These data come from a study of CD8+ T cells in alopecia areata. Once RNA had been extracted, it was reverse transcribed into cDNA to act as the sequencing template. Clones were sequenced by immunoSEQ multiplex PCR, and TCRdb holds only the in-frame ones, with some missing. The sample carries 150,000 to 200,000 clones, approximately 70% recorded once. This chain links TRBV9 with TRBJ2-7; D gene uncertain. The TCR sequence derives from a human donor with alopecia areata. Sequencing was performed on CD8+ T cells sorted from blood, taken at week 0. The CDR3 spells CASSSILGYEQYF. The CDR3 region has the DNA TGTGCCAGCAGTTCAATCCTAGGTTACGAGCAGTACTTC.